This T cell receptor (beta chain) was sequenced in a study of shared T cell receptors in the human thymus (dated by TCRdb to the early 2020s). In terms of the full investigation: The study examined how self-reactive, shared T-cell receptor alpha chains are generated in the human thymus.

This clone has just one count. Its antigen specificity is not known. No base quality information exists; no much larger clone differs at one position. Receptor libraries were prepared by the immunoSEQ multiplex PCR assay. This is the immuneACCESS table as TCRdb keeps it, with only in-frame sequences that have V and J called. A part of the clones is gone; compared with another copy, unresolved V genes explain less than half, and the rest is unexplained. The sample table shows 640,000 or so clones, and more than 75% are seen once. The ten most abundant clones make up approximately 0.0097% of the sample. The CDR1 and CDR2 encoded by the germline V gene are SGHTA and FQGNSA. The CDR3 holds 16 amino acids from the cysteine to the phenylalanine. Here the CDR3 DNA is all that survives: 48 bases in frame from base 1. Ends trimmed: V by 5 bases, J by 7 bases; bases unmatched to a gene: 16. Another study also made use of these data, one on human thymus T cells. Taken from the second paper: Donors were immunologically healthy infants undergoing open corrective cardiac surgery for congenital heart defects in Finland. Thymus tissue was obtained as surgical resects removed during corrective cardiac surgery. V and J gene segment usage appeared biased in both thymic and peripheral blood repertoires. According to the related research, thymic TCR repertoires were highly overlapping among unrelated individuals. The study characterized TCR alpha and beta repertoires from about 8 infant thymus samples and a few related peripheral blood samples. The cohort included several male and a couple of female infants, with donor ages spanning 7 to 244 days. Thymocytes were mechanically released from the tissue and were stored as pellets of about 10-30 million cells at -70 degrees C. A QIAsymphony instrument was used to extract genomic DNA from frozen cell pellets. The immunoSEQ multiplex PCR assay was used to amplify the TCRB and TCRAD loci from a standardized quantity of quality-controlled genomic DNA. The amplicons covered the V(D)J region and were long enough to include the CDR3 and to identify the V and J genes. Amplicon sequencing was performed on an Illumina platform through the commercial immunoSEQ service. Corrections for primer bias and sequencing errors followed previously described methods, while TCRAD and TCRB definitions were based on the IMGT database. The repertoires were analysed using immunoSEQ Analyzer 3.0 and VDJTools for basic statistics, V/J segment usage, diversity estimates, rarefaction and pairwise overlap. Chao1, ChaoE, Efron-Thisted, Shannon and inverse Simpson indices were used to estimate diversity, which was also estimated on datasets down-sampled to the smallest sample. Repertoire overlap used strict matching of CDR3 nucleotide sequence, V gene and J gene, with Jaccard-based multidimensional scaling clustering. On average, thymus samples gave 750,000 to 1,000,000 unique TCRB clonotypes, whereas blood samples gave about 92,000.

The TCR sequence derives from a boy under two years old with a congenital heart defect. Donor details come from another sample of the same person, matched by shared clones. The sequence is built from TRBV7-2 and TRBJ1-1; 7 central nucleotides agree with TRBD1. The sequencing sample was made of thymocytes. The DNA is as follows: TGTGCCAGCAGCACCAAGGGACGGCCAGGGGGTAGTGAAGCTTTCTTT. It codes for CASSTKGRPGGSEAFF.